The clone carrying this TCR beta chain was found many times. Its antigen is unidentified. This sample is drawn from a study of naive and memory T cell subsets. Notes on the study in general: In naive cells, over 95% of TCR sequences were seen only once.

CD4+ T cell IFNgamma after overnight CMV lysate exposure gave donor CMV status. After CD4 positive bead selection, the CD4-negative fraction gave CD8 T cells. The germline V gene has CDR1 MDHEN and CDR2 SYDVKM. CDR3 length: 14 amino acids. V gave up 6 bases and J gave up 2 bases, with 11 bases separating them. Both TRBC1 and TRBC2 were covered by a beta constant-region primer of two equimolar oligonucleotides. Ligated cDNA was amplified by four rounds of PCR with nested alpha and beta constant-region primers and SP2. TCRdb reprocessed the UMI-ligation and nested PCR reads via MiXCR and lists one record per CDR3 protein. The table lists 37,000 or so distinct CDR3 sequences, 10% to 15% of them singletons.

The sample comprised effector memory CD4+ T cells from blood. Subset here: effector memory, CD45RA- CD27-. The clonotype originates from a human donor in good health. The rearrangement links TRBV28 to TRBJ2-1; possibly TRBD1 for D (6 bases). The chain's CDR3 is CASSWGRAYNEQFF. As DNA, the CDR3 is TGTGCCAGCAGCTGGGGGCGCGCCTACAATGAGCAGTTCTTC.